The 16 T cell receptor beta chains below all came from one sample that was sequenced in a study of CD8 T cells in ankylosing spondylitis. What these receptors recognize is not known. MiXCR, applied by TCRdb to the 5' RACE reads, yields one record per CDR3 protein. The sample lists 350,000 to 450,000 distinct CDR3 sequences, 26% occurring once. Findings of the study overall: Roughly eight highly homologous variants formed a TCR beta motif that appeared characteristic of ankylosing spondylitis blood.

Material: blood, either unsorted or a sorted T cell fraction (not recorded which). Receptors originate from a male donor with ankylosing spondylitis.

This clonotype appeared a single time. The chain employs TRBV28 and TRBJ1-4; D is perhaps TRBD1 (6 bases). This CDR3 region has 13 residues. Germline V CDR1 and CDR2: MDHEN, SYDVKM. Deletions cut 1 base from V and 8 bases from J, with 8 bases between. The CDR3 DNA reads as TGTGCCAGCAGTTTATCAGGGGAAGAAAAACTGTTTTTT. It yields the protein CASSLSGEEKLFF.

This clonotype occurred once. V is TRBV6-4 and J is TRBJ2-3; D unresolved. Between the trimmed V and J ends, which lost 3 bases and 0 bases, there was a span of 7 bases. Germline values: CDR1 MRHNA, CDR2 SNTAGT. CDR3 size: 14 residues. The CDR3 spells CASSEQISTDTQYF. The DNA for the CDR3 is TGTGCCAGCAGTGAGCAGATTAGCACAGATACGCAGTATTTT.

This rearrangement joins TRBV20-1 to TRBJ2-1, with a weak D call TRBD2 (5 bases). The ends were cut back, 5 bases at V and 0 bases at J, with 14 bases in the middle. Germline lookup yields CDR1 DFQATT and CDR2 SNEGSKA (reference sequence). CDR3 length: 15 amino acids. CDR3 DNA sequence: TGCAGTGCTGGACCTCTAGGGAGCTCCTACAATGAGCAGTTCTTC. This sequence encodes CSAGPLGSSYNEQFF.

Concerning this clonotype itself: A much more abundant neighbour one base away suggests this may be a read error. The chain is built from TRBV12-3 or TRBV12-4 and TRBJ2-3; D call uncertain. V dropped 2 bases and J dropped 1 base, with 10 bases sitting between them. The CDR3 has 15 residues. The CDR3 protein is CASSLSARGTDTQYF. DNA for the CDR3: TGTGCCAGCAGTTTATCGGCAAGGGGCACAGATACGCAGTATTTT.

This rearrangement joins TRBV20-1 to TRBJ1-1; tentatively, D is TRBD1 (6 bases). CDR3 length: 13 amino acids. CDR1 and CDR2 (germline): DFQATT, SNEGSKA (reference sequence). Trimming shortened V by 2 bases and J by 1 base, and 8 bases separated the two germline ends. The CDR3: CSARKDRNTEAFF. The CDR3 region has the DNA TGCAGTGCTAGAAAGGACAGGAACACTGAAGCTTTCTTT.

This clonotype was seen a handful of times. The chain joins TRBV20-1 to TRBJ2-1, with D maybe TRBD1 (6 bases). CDR3 size: 15 residues. Trimming left V 5 bases short and J 4 bases short, with 18 bases between. Germline V gene lookup returns CDR1 DFQATT and CDR2 SNEGSKA (reference sequence). CDR3 region: CSAENREALYNEQFF. DNA of the CDR3: TGCAGTGCTGAAAACAGGGAAGCCCTATACAATGAGCAGTTCTTC.

This clonotype occurred a few times. The chain joins TRBV5-6 to TRBJ2-3; possible D gene TRBD2, 6 bases. Germline loops: CDR1 SGHDT, CDR2 YYEEEE. The CDR3 is made up of 16 amino acids. The germline V and J ends were trimmed by 4 bases and 1 base, with 16 bases remaining between them. The CDR3 is CASSLDRRDGTDTQYF. The CDR3 bases are TGTGCCAGCAGCCTGGATCGGCGGGATGGCACAGATACGCAGTATTTT.

The table lists this clonotype with a few counts. Sequence at one end of the junction differs from germline and may be a read error. The CDR3 is CASSYSMGPAQDF. CDR3 nucleotide sequence: TGTGCCAGCAGTTACTCGATGGGGCCAGCTCAGGATTTT. This chain joins TRBV6-5 and TRBJ2-3, with a weak D call TRBD1 (5 bases). This CDR3 region has 13 residues. The germline V gene has CDR1 MNHEY and CDR2 SVGAGI.

The chain employs TRBV12-3 or TRBV12-4 and TRBJ1-5; D is unclear. V dropped 8 bases and J dropped 4 bases, with 12 bases sitting between them. The CDR3 extends over 13 amino acids. The CDR3 region has the DNA TGTGCCAGCGCGGGCCAAGGGAATCAGCCCCAGCATTTT. Its protein is CASAGQGNQPQHF.

This chain uses TRBV20-1 with TRBJ2-7, with 7 bases that match TRBD1. There are 14 residues in the CDR3. The germline V gene encodes CDR1 DFQATT and CDR2 SNEGSKA (reference sequence). Trimming at V came to 6 bases and at J to 3 bases, leaving 11 bases not matched to a gene. The CDR3 is CSALTGDRLYEQYF. CDR3 bases: TGCAGTGCCCTAACCGGGGACAGACTCTACGAGCAGTACTTC.

V gene TRBV12-3 or TRBV12-4 combines with J gene TRBJ2-2; 8 nucleotides agree with TRBD2. This CDR3 has 15 residues. The trim removed 8 bases at V and 7 bases at J, leaving 12 bases unmatched. CDR3 amino acids: CASVPREGQGGELFF. In DNA, the CDR3 is TGTGCCAGCGTACCCCGGGAGGGGCAAGGCGGGGAGCTGTTTTTT.

This chain joins TRBV12-3 or TRBV12-4 and TRBJ2-3; D unresolved. V lost 7 bases, J lost 2 bases, and 10 bases lay in between. This CDR3 has 13 amino acids. This chain's CDR3 is CASNEIATDTQYF. The CDR3 region has the DNA TGTGCCAGCAATGAAATAGCCACAGATACGCAGTATTTT.

V gene TRBV2 combines with J gene TRBJ2-2; no firm D call. The V end was cut by 4 bases, the J end by 3 bases, with 9 bases between. Germline CDR1 is SNHLY and CDR2 is FYNNEI. The length of the CDR3 is 14 residues. The CDR3 is CASSVDGYTGELFF. The CDR3 DNA reads TGTGCCAGCAGTGTGGACGGATACACCGGGGAGCTGTTTTTT.

V is TRBV7-2 and J is TRBJ2-7; D might be TRBD2 (6 bases). Germline-derived CDR1 and CDR2 are SGHTA and FQGNSA. CDR3 length: 14 amino acids. Trimming pared 2 bases from V and 7 bases from J, leaving 15 bases between. Here the CDR3 DNA reads TGTGCCAGCAGCTTAAATCGACTAGACGGAGAGCAGTACGTC. Translation: CASSLNRLDGEQYV.

The CDR3 is CASSLLGPNQPQHF. The CDR3 nucleotides are TGTGCCAGCAGCTTGTTGGGGCCGAATCAGCCCCAGCATTTT. The genes are TRBV5-6 and TRBJ1-5; possibly TRBD1 for D (5 bases). CDR3 length: 14 residues. Trimming took 1 base from V and 4 from J, leaving 9 bases between them. Per the germline V gene, CDR1 is SGHDT and CDR2 is YYEEEE.

This clonotype occurred a few times. The V gene is TRBV5-1, the J gene TRBJ1-1; D is undetermined. Germline V lookup: CDR1 SGHRS, CDR2 YFSETQ. The CDR3 runs to 13 residues. Trimming took 3 bases from V and 3 from J, leaving 9 bases between them. CDR3 sequence reads: CASSSDLDTEAFF. The CDR3 nucleotides read TGCGCCAGCAGCTCTGACTTGGACACTGAAGCTTTCTTT. The full variable domain, in which reference TRBV5-1 and TRBJ1-1 provide the parts outside the CDR3, is KAGVTQTPRYLIKTRGQQVTLSCSPISGHRSVSWYQQTPGQGLQFLFEYFSETQRNKGNFPGRFSGRQFSNSRSEMNVSTLELGDSALYLCASSSDLDTEAFFGQGTRLTVV.